Following are 28 T cell receptor beta chains from one sample sequenced in a study of PD-L1 blockade in urothelial cancer (TCRdb year 2017). To prepare the library, the immunoSEQ multiplex PCR assay was applied. TCRdb re-hosts the immuneACCESS table, in-frame sequences only. Its copies lack some clones; in the studies checked, an unresolved V gene accounts for under half of them, and the cause for the rest is not known. The sample yields roughly 87,000 clones; roughly 90% were counted once. Roughly 5.2% of the sample is taken by the ten largest. Sequenced material: PBMCs, taken around atezolizumab (anti-PD-L1) treatment. The receptors shown here come from a woman aged 70-85 years with urothelial cancer.

This chain joins TRBV2 and TRBJ2-2; 9 bases agree with TRBD1. Germline V gene lookup returns CDR1 SNHLY and CDR2 FYNNEI. CDR3 length equals 15 residues. After removal of 7 bases from V and 1 base from J, the junction contained 4 bases not matched to a gene. The CDR3 is CASKTGQGNTGELFF. The CDR3 nucleotides read TGTGCCAGCAAAACGGGACAGGGGAACACCGGGGAGCTGTTTTTT.

The rearrangement uses TRBV5-1 and TRBJ2-3; no clear D. The V and J ends lost 2 bases and 0 bases respectively, with 10 bases between them. The germline V gene encodes CDR1 SGHRS and CDR2 YFSETQ. This CDR3 region has 15 residues. The CDR3 DNA sequence: TGCGCCAGCAGCTTTCTCACATCTAGCACAGATACGCAGTATTTT. Translating gives CASSFLTSSTDTQYF.

This chain links TRBV5-1 with TRBJ1-1; TRBD1 is a possible D gene (6 bases). Trimming stripped 4 bases from V and 11 bases from J, with 24 bases between. The CDR3 covers 15 residues. Per germline, CDR1 SGHRS and CDR2 YFSETQ. The CDR3 region is CASSRREQGTGHAFF. CDR3 sequence (DNA): TGCGCCAGCAGCCGCCGGGAACAGGGAACCGGTCATGCTTTCTTT.

CDR3 coding DNA: TGTGCCAGCAGCGCGGAGGCGAGGTACAGGGGTGGCTACACCTTC. Translated: CASSAEARYRGGYTF. This chain joins TRBV11-2 and TRBJ1-2; 7 bases align to TRBD1. CDR1 SGHAT and CDR2 FQNNGV come from the germline V gene. Unmatched junction bases numbered 13, after V lost 5 bases and J lost 7 bases. This CDR3 is built from 15 residues.

This sequence joins TRBV7-2 and TRBJ2-3, with 9 bases fitting TRBD2. V dropped 3 bases and J dropped 0; count of bases not matched to a gene: 4. The CDR3 covers 16 residues. Per germline, CDR1 SGHTA and CDR2 FQGNSA. The CDR3 sequence: CASSFLAGSSTDTQYF. The CDR3 DNA is TGTGCCAGCAGCTTTCTAGCGGGGTCTAGCACAGATACGCAGTATTTT. Looking up the rest from reference TRBV7-2 and TRBJ2-3 gives the full variable domain: GAGVSQSPSNKVTEKGKDVELRCDPISGHTALYWYRQSLGQGLEFLIYFQGNSAPDKSGLPSDRFSAERTGGSVSTLTIQRTQQEDSAVYLCASSFLAGSSTDTQYFGPGTRLTVL.

The CDR3 sequence is CASSLSAGTGRYNEQFF. The CDR3 DNA reads as TGCGCCAGCAGCTTGTCAGCGGGGACCGGCCGGTACAATGAGCAGTTCTTC. This sequence joins TRBV5-1 and TRBJ2-1; 7 positions agree with TRBD2. After removal of 1 base from V and 4 bases from J, the junction contained 11 bases not matched to a gene. The CDR3 length is 17 residues. CDR1 SGHRS and CDR2 YFSETQ come from the germline V gene.

This chain uses TRBV9 with TRBJ2-1; TRBD2 agrees at 9 bases. Per germline, CDR1 SGDLS and CDR2 YYNGEE. The trim removed 0 bases at V and 5 bases at J, leaving 3 bases unmatched. The CDR3 contains 15 residues. The CDR3 sequence: CASSVEGGRDNEQFF. CDR3 in DNA: TGTGCCAGCAGCGTAGAGGGCGGGAGGGACAATGAGCAGTTCTTC. Using reference TRBV9 and TRBJ2-1 for the parts outside the CDR3, the full variable domain is DSGVTQTPKHLITATGQRVTLRCSPRSGDLSVYWYQQSLDQGLQFLIQYYNGEERAKGNILERFSAQQFPDLHSELNLSSLELGDSALYFCASSVEGGRDNEQFFGPGTRLTVL.

This chain links TRBV11-2 with TRBJ1-4; 7 bases are shared with TRBD1. CDR3 length: 14 residues. V dropped 2 bases and J dropped 7; count of bases not matched to a gene: 4. Germline CDR1 reads SGHAT; CDR2 reads FQNNGV. The CDR3 sequence: CASSLTGEAEKLFF. CDR3 in DNA: TGTGCCAGCAGCTTAACAGGGGAGGCTGAAAAACTGTTTTTT.

The J gene is TRBJ1-3, the V gene TRBV5-1, with D unresolved. Trimming removed 0 bases at V and 0 bases at J, with 10 bases between. Germline loops: CDR1 SGHRS, CDR2 YFSETQ. The CDR3 is made up of 16 amino acids. The CDR3 reads CASSLGSSFSGNTIYF. CDR3 DNA: TGCGCCAGCAGCTTGGGCAGTTCTTTCTCTGGAAACACCATATATTTT. Full variable domain (remainder filled in from reference TRBV5-1 and TRBJ1-3): KAGVTQTPRYLIKTRGQQVTLSCSPISGHRSVSWYQQTPGQGLQFLFEYFSETQRNKGNFPGRFSGRQFSNSRSEMNVSTLELGDSALYLCASSLGSSFSGNTIYFGEGSWLTVV.

The rearrangement joins TRBV28 to TRBJ1-2; D not resolved. The CDR3 spans 12 residues. Germline lookup yields CDR1 MDHEN and CDR2 SYDVKM. V lost 6 bases and J 5 bases, leaving 10 bases between the germline ends. The CDR3 coding sequence is TGTGCCAGCAGCACCACCCTATATGGCTACACCTTC. Protein: CASSTTLYGYTF.

This clone has a single count. This chain uses TRBV14 with TRBJ2-5; TRBD1 matches at 8 bases. The J segment lost 10 bases and the V segment lost 3 bases, leaving 7 bases of the junction unmatched. CDR1 and CDR2 (germline): SGHDN, FVKESK. This CDR3 has 13 amino acids. The CDR3 protein is CASSQRTGTFQYF. In nucleotides, the CDR3 is TGTGCCAGCAGCCAGCGGACAGGGACCTTCCAGTACTTC.

The V and J genes are TRBV4-3 and TRBJ2-3; 8 bases fit TRBD2. The junction had 5 bases not matched to a gene; V was cut back by 2 bases and J by 4 bases. The CDR3 is 15 amino acids. The germline V gene encodes CDR1 LGHNA and CDR2 YSLEER. DNA of the CDR3: TGCGCCAGCAGCCAACAAGCGGGGGACCCAGATACGCAGTATTTT. Translation gives CASSQQAGDPDTQYF.

This clone showed up just once. The rearrangement joins TRBV5-1 to TRBJ2-7; possibly TRBD1 for D (7 bases). Trimming stripped 4 bases from V and 2 bases from J, with 16 bases between. CDR1 is SGHRS and CDR2 is YFSETQ in the germline V gene. CDR3 length: 15 amino acids. The chain's CDR3 is CASSPSQGGTYEQYF. CDR3 DNA sequence: TGCGCCAGCAGCCCCAGCCAGGGGGGAACCTACGAGCAGTACTTC.

The chain links TRBV5-6 to TRBJ2-3; the match to TRBD2 covers 8 bases. Unmatched junction bases numbered 1, after V lost 0 bases and J lost 4 bases. The CDR3 has 14 residues. Germline V gene lookup returns CDR1 SGHDT and CDR2 YYEEEE. This CDR3 reads CASSLGLASDTQYF. The DNA for the CDR3 is TGTGCCAGCAGCTTGGGACTAGCGTCAGATACGCAGTATTTT.

This rearrangement joins TRBV5-1 to TRBJ1-6; 7 bases line up with TRBD1. J gave up 9 bases and V 4 bases, and 10 bases lay outside the gene matches. The germline gives CDR1 SGHRS, CDR2 YFSETQ. This CDR3 region has 15 residues. CDR3 sequence (DNA): TGCGCCAGCAGCCCCTGGACAGGTTACGCTTCACCCCTCCACTTT. This gives the protein CASSPWTGYASPLHF.

V is TRBV25-1 and J is TRBJ2-1; tentative D call: TRBD2 (6 bases). The CDR3 contains 16 residues. The V gene lost 0 bases and the J gene lost 6 bases, with 15 bases spanning the gap. Germline CDR1 reads MGHDK; CDR2 reads SYGVNS. CDR3 DNA sequence: TGTGCCAGCAGTGAATATTTCTCGGGAGAAGTCAATGAGCAGTTCTTC. As protein: CASSEYFSGEVNEQFF.

The rearrangement joins TRBV19 to TRBJ1-5; tentatively, D is TRBD1 (5 bases). Trimming removed 1 base from V and 6 bases from J, with 19 bases in between. Germline V CDR1 and CDR2: LNHDA, SQIVND (reference sequence). The CDR3 has 17 residues. The CDR3 DNA reads as TGTGCCAGTAGTATAGTTGCAGGAGGGGCCGGGGGTCAGCCCCAGCATTTT. Its translation: CASSIVAGGAGGQPQHF. The whole variable domain, filled in from reference TRBV19 and TRBJ1-5, reads DGGITQSPKYLFRKEGQNVTLSCEQNLNHDAMYWYRQDPGQGLRLIYYSQIVNDFQKGDIAEGYSVSREKKESFPLTVTSAQKNPTAFYLCASSIVAGGAGGQPQHFGDGTRLSIL.

V is TRBV5-1 and J is TRBJ2-1; D not certain. Deletions cut 5 bases from V and 7 bases from J, with 13 bases between. The CDR3 has 13 amino acids. CDR1 SGHRS and CDR2 YFSETQ come from the germline V gene. The CDR3 DNA reads TGCGCCAGCAGAGAGGTAGCCGATAATGAGCAGTTCTTC. It encodes CASREVADNEQFF.

The chain is built from TRBV18 and TRBJ2-3; D possibly corresponds to TRBD2 (6 bases). Germline CDR1 reads KGHSH; CDR2 reads LQKENI. V lost 0 bases and J lost 0, with 10 bases in between. This CDR3 region has 16 residues. CDR3 coding DNA: TGTGCCAGCTCACCACCCCAGGGACTTAGCACAGATACGCAGTATTTT. Its translation is CASSPPQGLSTDTQYF.

J is TRBJ1-1 and V is TRBV19, with D possibly being TRBD1 (5 bases). V lost 6 bases, J lost 1 base, and 15 bases lay in between. This CDR3 has 15 amino acids. From germline, CDR1 is LNHDA and CDR2 SQIVND (reference sequence). The CDR3 protein is CASRSKGRGNTEAFF. CDR3 nucleotide sequence: TGTGCCAGTAGGTCGAAGGGTAGGGGGAACACTGAAGCTTTCTTT.

In this sample, this clone turned up a few times. The chain has TRBV2 and TRBJ2-1; a possible D gene is TRBD2 (6 bases). Germline V gene data show CDR1 as SNHLY and CDR2 as FYNNEI. Trimming cost V 6 bases and J 3 bases, with 15 bases left between them. The CDR3 is 15 amino acids. CDR3 nucleotide sequence: TGTGCCAGCAGCGTCACTAGCCCCGACTACAATGAGCAGTTCTTC. Protein: CASSVTSPDYNEQFF.

V gene TRBV30 combines with J gene TRBJ2-3; a weak D match, TRBD1 (6 bases). The V and J ends lost 3 bases and 9 bases respectively, with 10 bases between them. This CDR3 spans 11 amino acids. Per the germline V gene, CDR1 is GTSNPN and CDR2 is SVGIG (reference sequence). CDR3 region: CAWSRGSTQYF. Here the CDR3 DNA reads TGTGCCTGGAGCAGGGGATCGACGCAGTATTTT.

This chain joins TRBV2 and TRBJ2-7, with 9 bases fitting TRBD2. Germline V lookup: CDR1 SNHLY, CDR2 FYNNEI. This CDR3 contains 14 residues. Trimming removed 9 bases from V and 2 bases from J; junction bases left unmatched: 8. The CDR3 coding sequence is TGTGCCAGTACCCGACTAGCGGTTACCTACGAGCAGTACTTC. Its protein product is CASTRLAVTYEQYF.

This clone was recorded a few times. The chain has TRBV6-1 and TRBJ2-6; 7 positions match TRBD1. CDR3 length equals 18 residues. The germline gives CDR1 MNHNS, CDR2 SASEGT. The J segment lost 0 bases and the V segment lost 1 base, leaving 6 bases of the junction unmatched. CDR3 region: CASSEGVGQYSGANVLTF. CDR3 in DNA: TGTGCCAGCAGTGAAGGGGTGGGACAGTACTCTGGGGCCAACGTCCTGACTTTC.

J is TRBJ2-5 and V is TRBV19; 9 nucleotides line up with TRBD1. The CDR3 extends over 14 amino acids. V gave up 5 bases and J gave up 5 bases; unmatched junction bases: 6. Germline V lookup: CDR1 LNHDA, CDR2 SQIVND (reference sequence). CDR3 region: CASSWTGVGETQYF. Written as DNA, the CDR3 is TGTGCCAGTAGTTGGACAGGGGTCGGGGAGACCCAGTACTTC.

At least ten counts were recorded for this clone. The rearrangement joins TRBV2 to TRBJ2-2; 7 nucleotides align to TRBD2. Per germline, CDR1 SNHLY and CDR2 FYNNEI. The CDR3 is 15 amino acids. The V and J ends lost 5 bases and 4 bases, in that order; junction bases with no gene match: 7. CDR3 coding DNA: TGTGCCAGCAGTACAAGCGGGACGGGCACCGGGGAGCTGTTTTTT. Its translation is CASSTSGTGTGELFF.

The chain carries TRBV9 and TRBJ2-1; D not resolved. Trimming pared 4 bases from V and 5 bases from J, leaving 19 bases between. This CDR3 comprises 16 residues. CDR1 is SGDLS and CDR2 is YYNGEE in the germline V gene. The CDR3, as DNA: TGTGCCAGCAGCCCTCGTGGAGTTGGGTCGGACAATGAGCAGTTCTTC. This sequence encodes CASSPRGVGSDNEQFF. The full variable domain, completed using reference TRBV9 and TRBJ2-1, is DSGVTQTPKHLITATGQRVTLRCSPRSGDLSVYWYQQSLDQGLQFLIQYYNGEERAKGNILERFSAQQFPDLHSELNLSSLELGDSALYFCASSPRGVGSDNEQFFGPGTRLTVL.

The genes are TRBV6-5 and TRBJ1-5; tentatively, D is TRBD1 (5 bases). Germline loops: CDR1 MNHEY, CDR2 SVGAGI. The CDR3 consists of 13 residues. V was clipped by 4 bases and J by 7 bases, with 11 bases between them. CDR3: CASSSRGDQPQHF. Written as DNA, the CDR3 is TGTGCCAGCAGTTCCCGCGGGGACCAGCCCCAGCATTTT.